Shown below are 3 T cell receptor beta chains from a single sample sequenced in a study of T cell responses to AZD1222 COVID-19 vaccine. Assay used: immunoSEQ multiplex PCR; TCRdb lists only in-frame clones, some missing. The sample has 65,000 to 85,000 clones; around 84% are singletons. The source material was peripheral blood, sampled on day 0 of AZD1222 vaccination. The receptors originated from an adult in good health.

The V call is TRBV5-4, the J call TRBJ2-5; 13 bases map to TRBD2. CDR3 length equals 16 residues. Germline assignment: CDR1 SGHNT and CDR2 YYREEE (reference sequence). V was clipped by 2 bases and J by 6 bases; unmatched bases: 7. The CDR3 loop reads CASSFILAGGVKTQYF. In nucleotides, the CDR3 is TGTGCCAGCAGCTTCATACTAGCGGGAGGGGTAAAGACCCAGTACTTC.

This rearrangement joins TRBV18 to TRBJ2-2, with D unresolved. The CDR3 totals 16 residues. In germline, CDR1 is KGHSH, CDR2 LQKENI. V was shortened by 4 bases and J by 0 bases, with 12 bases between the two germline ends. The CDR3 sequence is CASSQLRVSNTGELFF. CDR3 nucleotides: TGTGCCAGCTCACAGCTGAGAGTTTCGAACACCGGGGAGCTGTTTTTT.

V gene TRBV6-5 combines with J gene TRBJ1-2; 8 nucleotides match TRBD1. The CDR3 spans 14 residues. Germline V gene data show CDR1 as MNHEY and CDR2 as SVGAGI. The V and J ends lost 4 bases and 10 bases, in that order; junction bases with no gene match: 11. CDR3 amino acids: CASSSPGQGFAYTF. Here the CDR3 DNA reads TGTGCCAGCAGTTCCCCCGGACAGGGTTTCGCCTACACCTTC.